This is a list of T cell receptor beta chains from one sample in a study of OX40 agonist ivuxolimab in advanced cancers. Profiled with immunoSEQ multiplex PCR; TCRdb holds only in-frame clones, not every one. There are tens of thousands of clones in the sample; over 80% occur only once, and about 0.45% lies in the top ten. This specimen was CD4+ or CD8+ T cells sorted from blood, taken in a trial of the OX40 agonist ivuxolimab. These receptors all come from an adult with an advanced solid tumor such as melanoma, head and neck, liver or kidney cancer. Each CDR3 is given with its conserved first and last residue.

v_gene: TRBV10-2; j_gene: TRBJ1-1; CDR3aa: CASSDWVNTEAFF
v_gene: TRBV6-6; j_gene: TRBJ1-5; CDR3aa: CASRDRATGNQPQHF
v_gene: TRBV6-5; j_gene: TRBJ2-7; CDR3aa: CASSYPPRDYVYEQYF
v_gene: TRBV2; j_gene: TRBJ2-3; CDR3aa: CASSEAYRSSRAVTDTQYF
v_gene: TRBV4-1; j_gene: TRBJ1-2; CDR3aa: CASSQSRDYGYTF
v_gene: TRBV7-9; j_gene: TRBJ1-1; CDR3aa: CASSLQAGNTEAFF
v_gene: TRBV28; j_gene: TRBJ2-7; CDR3aa: CASRRTDTYEQYF
v_gene: TRBV6-6; j_gene: TRBJ1-1; CDR3aa: CASSSLLKGINTEAFF
v_gene: TRBV21-1; j_gene: TRBJ2-2; CDR3aa: CASTPRCGIGTGELFF
v_gene: TRBV6-5; j_gene: TRBJ1-2; CDR3aa: CASSSLYGYTF
v_gene: TRBV10-2; j_gene: TRBJ2-2; CDR3aa: CASQKGVPGELFF
v_gene: TRBV4-2; j_gene: TRBJ1-4; CDR3aa: CASSLRTGDNEKLFF
v_gene: TRBV10-2; j_gene: TRBJ2-7; CDR3aa: CASRPGGSGGYEQYF
v_gene: TRBV4-1; j_gene: TRBJ1-2; CDR3aa: CASSQDSKNYGYTF
v_gene: TRBV10-3; j_gene: TRBJ2-5; CDR3aa: CAISDGTGETQYF
v_gene: TRBV7-2; j_gene: TRBJ1-1; CDR3aa: CASSAAGGTEAFF
v_gene: TRBV6-1; j_gene: TRBJ2-7; CDR3aa: CASRDRGTYEQYF
v_gene: TRBV10-3; j_gene: TRBJ1-5; CDR3aa: CAISARVAGNQPQHF
v_gene: TRBV9; j_gene: TRBJ2-1; CDR3aa: CASSVDSEQFF
v_gene: TRBV7-2; j_gene: TRBJ2-3; CDR3aa: CASSSGQDYTDTQYF
v_gene: TRBV6-6; j_gene: TRBJ2-5; CDR3aa: CASSARQGGETQYF
v_gene: TRBV6-5; j_gene: TRBJ1-2; CDR3aa: CASSYSAGTTSYGYTF
v_gene: TRBV5-6; j_gene: TRBJ1-3; CDR3aa: CASSLSRGTTIYF
v_gene: TRBV4-1; j_gene: TRBJ1-4; CDR3aa: CASSPSGTTNEKLFF
v_gene: TRBV6-1; j_gene: TRBJ1-1; CDR3aa: CASSEHRAVTEAFF
v_gene: TRBV11-1; j_gene: TRBJ2-7; CDR3aa: CASSSDRGREQYF
v_gene: TRBV6-6; j_gene: TRBJ2-1; CDR3aa: CASSYVKDEQFF
v_gene: TRBV7-6; j_gene: TRBJ2-7; CDR3aa: CASSLGTTSGSSYEQYF
v_gene: TRBV19; j_gene: TRBJ2-2; CDR3aa: CASSSLPTSGSGELFF
v_gene: TRBV4-1; j_gene: TRBJ2-5; CDR3aa: CASSQDPSVFQETQYF
v_gene: TRBV5-6; j_gene: TRBJ2-5; CDR3aa: CASSLGRRETQYF
v_gene: TRBV5-1; j_gene: TRBJ2-6; CDR3aa: CASSLPKRASGANVLTF
v_gene: TRBV11-2; j_gene: TRBJ2-7; CDR3aa: CASSPTSGGANEQYF
v_gene: TRBV2; j_gene: TRBJ1-1; CDR3aa: CASTPGRGNTEAFF
v_gene: TRBV7-2; j_gene: TRBJ2-7; CDR3aa: CASSREAGGSYEQYF
v_gene: TRBV6-4; j_gene: TRBJ2-1; CDR3aa: CASGSQRQDNEQFF
v_gene: TRBV11-3; j_gene: TRBJ2-1; CDR3aa: CASSPGQPYNEQFF
v_gene: TRBV5-7; j_gene: TRBJ1-2; CDR3aa: CASSTTGWGIYGYTF
v_gene: TRBV10-1; j_gene: TRBJ2-5; CDR3aa: CASSPGQVTETQYF
v_gene: TRBV11-3; j_gene: TRBJ2-7; CDR3aa: CASSQQPGLGAYEQYF
v_gene: TRBV5-4; j_gene: TRBJ2-3; CDR3aa: CASSSPSGGSTDTQYF
v_gene: TRBV19; j_gene: TRBJ1-2; CDR3aa: CASSIQGAQGYTF
v_gene: TRBV28; j_gene: TRBJ1-2; CDR3aa: CASSGSYGYTF
v_gene: TRBV6-1; j_gene: TRBJ2-4; CDR3aa: CASTWTDGSGNIQYF
v_gene: TRBV7-9; j_gene: TRBJ2-5; CDR3aa: CASSLQLGDQETQYF
v_gene: TRBV28; j_gene: TRBJ1-3; CDR3aa: CASRSPASGNTIYF
v_gene: TRBV18; j_gene: TRBJ1-4; CDR3aa: CASSAGTANEKLFF
v_gene: TRBV6-1; j_gene: TRBJ2-4; CDR3aa: CASSTALAKNIQYF
v_gene: TRBV5-4; j_gene: TRBJ2-5; CDR3aa: CASSPQLAGVETQYF
v_gene: TRBV7-8; j_gene: TRBJ1-1; CDR3aa: CASSRRGRTIEAFF
v_gene: TRBV5-4; j_gene: TRBJ2-5; CDR3aa: CASSLGGVGETQYF
v_gene: TRBV30; j_gene: TRBJ1-3; CDR3aa: CAWVRDFSSGNTIYF